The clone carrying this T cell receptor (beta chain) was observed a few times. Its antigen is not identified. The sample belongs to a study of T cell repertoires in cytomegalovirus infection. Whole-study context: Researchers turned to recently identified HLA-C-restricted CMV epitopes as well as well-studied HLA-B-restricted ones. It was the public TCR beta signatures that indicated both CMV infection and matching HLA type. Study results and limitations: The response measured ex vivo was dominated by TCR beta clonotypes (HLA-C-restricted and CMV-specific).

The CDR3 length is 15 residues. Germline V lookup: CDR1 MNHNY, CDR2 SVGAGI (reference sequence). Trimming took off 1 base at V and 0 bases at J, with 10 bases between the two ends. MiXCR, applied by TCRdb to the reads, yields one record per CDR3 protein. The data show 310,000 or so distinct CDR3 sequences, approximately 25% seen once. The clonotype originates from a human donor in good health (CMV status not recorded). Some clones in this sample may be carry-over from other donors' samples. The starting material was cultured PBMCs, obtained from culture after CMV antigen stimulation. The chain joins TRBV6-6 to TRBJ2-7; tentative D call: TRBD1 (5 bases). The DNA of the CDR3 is TGTGCCAGCAGTTACTGGACAAGGGACTCCTACGAGCAGTACTTC. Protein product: CASSYWTRDSYEQYF.